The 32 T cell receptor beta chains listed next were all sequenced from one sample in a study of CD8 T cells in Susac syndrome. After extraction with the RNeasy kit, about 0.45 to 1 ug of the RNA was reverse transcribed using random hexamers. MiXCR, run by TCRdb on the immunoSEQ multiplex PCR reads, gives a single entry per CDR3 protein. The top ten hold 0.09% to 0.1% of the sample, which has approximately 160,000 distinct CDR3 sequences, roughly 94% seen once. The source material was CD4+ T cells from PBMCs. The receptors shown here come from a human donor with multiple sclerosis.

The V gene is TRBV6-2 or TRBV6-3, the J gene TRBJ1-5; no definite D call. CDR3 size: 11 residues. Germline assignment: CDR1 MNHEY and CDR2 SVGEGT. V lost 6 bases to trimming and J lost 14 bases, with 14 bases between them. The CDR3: CASSHAQGKHF. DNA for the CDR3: TGTGCCAGCAGCCACGCTCAAGGGAAGCATTTT.

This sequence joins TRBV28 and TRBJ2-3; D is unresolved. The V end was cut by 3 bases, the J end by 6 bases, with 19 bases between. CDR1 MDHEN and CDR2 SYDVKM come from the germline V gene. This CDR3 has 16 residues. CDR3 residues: CASSLMTGPPLDTQYF. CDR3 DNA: TGTGCCAGCAGTTTGATGACTGGCCCCCCACTGGATACGCAGTATTTT.

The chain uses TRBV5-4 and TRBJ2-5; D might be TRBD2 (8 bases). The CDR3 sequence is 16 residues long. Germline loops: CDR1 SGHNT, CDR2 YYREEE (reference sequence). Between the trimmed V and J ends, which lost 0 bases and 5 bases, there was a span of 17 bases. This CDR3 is CASSLAGGLGMETQYF. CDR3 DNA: TGTGCCAGCAGCTTGGCAGGGGGACTAGGAATGGAGACCCAGTACTTC.

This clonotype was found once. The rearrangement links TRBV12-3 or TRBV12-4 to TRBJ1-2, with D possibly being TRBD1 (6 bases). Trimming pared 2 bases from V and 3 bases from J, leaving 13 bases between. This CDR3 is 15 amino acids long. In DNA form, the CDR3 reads TGTGCCAGCAGTTTAAGCGGGGGCCTTGACTATGGCTACACCTTC. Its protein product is CASSLSGGLDYGYTF.

CDR3: CASSQGTDSAYGYTF. Written as DNA, the CDR3 is TGTGCCAGCAGCCAAGGGACAGATTCGGCCTATGGCTACACCTTC. The chain recombines TRBV3-1 with TRBJ1-2; TRBD1 is a possible D gene (6 bases). The CDR3 has 15 residues. Per germline, CDR1 LGHDT and CDR2 YNNKEL (reference sequence). V gave up 1 base and J gave up 4 bases, with 13 bases separating them. Filled out from reference TRBV3-1 and TRBJ1-2, the complete variable domain reads DTAVSQTPKYLVTQMGNDKSIKCEQNLGHDTMYWYKQDSKKFLKIMFSYNNKELIINETVPNRFSPKSPDKAHLNLHINSLELGDSAVYFCASSQGTDSAYGYTFGSGTRLTVV.

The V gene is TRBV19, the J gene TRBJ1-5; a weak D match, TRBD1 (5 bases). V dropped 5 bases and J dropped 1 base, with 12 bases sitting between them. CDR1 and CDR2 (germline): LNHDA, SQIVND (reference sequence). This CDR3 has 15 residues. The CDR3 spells CASSRAGISNQPQHF. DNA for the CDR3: TGTGCCAGTAGTCGCGCAGGGATCAGCAATCAGCCCCAGCATTTT.

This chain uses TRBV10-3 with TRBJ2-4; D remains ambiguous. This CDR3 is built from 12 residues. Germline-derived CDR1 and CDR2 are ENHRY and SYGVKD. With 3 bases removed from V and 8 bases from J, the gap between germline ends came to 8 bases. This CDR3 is CAISERVDIQYF. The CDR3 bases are TGTGCCATCAGTGAAAGGGTGGACATTCAGTACTTC.

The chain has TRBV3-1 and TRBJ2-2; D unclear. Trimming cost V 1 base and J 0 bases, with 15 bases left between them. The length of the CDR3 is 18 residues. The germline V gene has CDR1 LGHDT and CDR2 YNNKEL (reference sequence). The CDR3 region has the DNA TGTGCCAGCAGCCAAGGGTCGCTAGGCCCCGCGAACACCGGGGAGCTGTTTTTT. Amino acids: CASSQGSLGPANTGELFF.

This CDR3 reads CASRLDRQSYEQYF. CDR3 nucleotide sequence: TGTGCCAGCAGGCTGGACAGGCAATCCTACGAGCAGTACTTC. The chain links TRBV6-5 to TRBJ2-7, with 7 bases fitting TRBD1. This CDR3 has 14 residues. Losses at the gene ends were 6 bases for V and 1 base for J; bases not matched to a gene: 6. Germline CDR1 is MNHEY and CDR2 is SVGAGI.

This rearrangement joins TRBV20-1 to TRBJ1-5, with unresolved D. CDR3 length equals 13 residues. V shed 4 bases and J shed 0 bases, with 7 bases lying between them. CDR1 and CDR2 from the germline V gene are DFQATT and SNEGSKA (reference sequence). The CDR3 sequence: CSAIPDSNQPQHF. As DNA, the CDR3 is TGCAGTGCTATACCTGATAGCAATCAGCCCCAGCATTTT.

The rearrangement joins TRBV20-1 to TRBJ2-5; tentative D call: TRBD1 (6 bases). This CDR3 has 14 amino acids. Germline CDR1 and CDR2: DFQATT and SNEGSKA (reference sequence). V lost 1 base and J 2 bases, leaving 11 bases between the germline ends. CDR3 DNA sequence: TGCAGTGCTAGAGGGGACAACGTTCAAGAGACCCAGTACTTC. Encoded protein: CSARGDNVQETQYF.

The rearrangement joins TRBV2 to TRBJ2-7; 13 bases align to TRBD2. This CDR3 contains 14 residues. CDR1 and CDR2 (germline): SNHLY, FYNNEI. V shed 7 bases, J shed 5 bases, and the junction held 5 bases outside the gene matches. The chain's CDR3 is CASTGTSGADEQYF. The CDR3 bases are TGTGCCAGCACCGGGACTAGCGGGGCCGACGAGCAGTACTTC.

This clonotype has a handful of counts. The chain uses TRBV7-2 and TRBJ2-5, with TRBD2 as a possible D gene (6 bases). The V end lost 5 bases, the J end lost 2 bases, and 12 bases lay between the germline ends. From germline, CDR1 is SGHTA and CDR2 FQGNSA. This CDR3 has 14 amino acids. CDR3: CASSPGLLQETQYF. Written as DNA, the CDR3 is TGTGCCAGCAGCCCTGGACTACTACAAGAGACCCAGTACTTC.

DNA of the CDR3: TGTGCCAGCAGTGAGGGCAGCACTTATGGCTACACCTTC. This encodes CASSEGSTYGYTF. The chain uses TRBV2 and TRBJ1-2, with no clear D. V was pared by 3 bases and J by 5 bases, with 10 bases between. This CDR3 is built from 13 residues. Germline CDR1 SNHLY, CDR2 FYNNEI. Looking up the rest from reference TRBV2 and TRBJ1-2 gives the full variable domain: EPEVTQTPSHQVTQMGQEVILRCVPISNHLYFYWYRQILGQKVEFLVSFYNNEISEKSEIFDDQFSVERPDGSNFTLKIRSTKLEDSAMYFCASSEGSTYGYTFGSGTRLTVV.

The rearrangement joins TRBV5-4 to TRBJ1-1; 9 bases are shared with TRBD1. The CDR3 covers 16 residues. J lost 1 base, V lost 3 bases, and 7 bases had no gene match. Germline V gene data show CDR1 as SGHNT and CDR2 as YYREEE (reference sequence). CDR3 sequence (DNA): TGTGCCAGCAGCTCGACAGGGGGGCACCCGAACACTGAAGCTTTCTTT. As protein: CASSSTGGHPNTEAFF.

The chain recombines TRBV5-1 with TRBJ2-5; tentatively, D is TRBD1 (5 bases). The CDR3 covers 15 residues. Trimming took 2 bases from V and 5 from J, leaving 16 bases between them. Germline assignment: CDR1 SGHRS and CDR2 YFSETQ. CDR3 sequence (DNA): TGCGCCAGCAGCTTCGGACATTCGAGTGGGGAGACCCAGTACTTC. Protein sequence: CASSFGHSSGETQYF.

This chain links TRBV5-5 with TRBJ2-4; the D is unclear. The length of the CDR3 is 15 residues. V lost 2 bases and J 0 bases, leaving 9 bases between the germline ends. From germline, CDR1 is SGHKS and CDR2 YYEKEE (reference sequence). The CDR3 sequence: CASSFTLLAKNIQYF. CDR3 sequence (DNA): TGTGCCAGCAGCTTCACCCTACTAGCCAAAAACATTCAGTACTTC. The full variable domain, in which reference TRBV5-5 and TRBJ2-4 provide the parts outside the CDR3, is DAGVTQSPTHLIKTRGQQVTLRCSPISGHKSVSWYQQVLGQGPQFIFQYYEKEERGRGNFPDRFSARQFPNYSSELNVNALLLGDSALYLCASSFTLLAKNIQYFGAGTRLSVL.

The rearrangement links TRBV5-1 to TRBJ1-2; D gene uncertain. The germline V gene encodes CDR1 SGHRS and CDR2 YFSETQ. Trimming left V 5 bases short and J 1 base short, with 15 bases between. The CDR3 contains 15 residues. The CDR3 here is CASRPGREINYGYTF. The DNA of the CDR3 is TGCGCCAGCAGGCCCGGGAGAGAGATTAACTATGGCTACACCTTC.

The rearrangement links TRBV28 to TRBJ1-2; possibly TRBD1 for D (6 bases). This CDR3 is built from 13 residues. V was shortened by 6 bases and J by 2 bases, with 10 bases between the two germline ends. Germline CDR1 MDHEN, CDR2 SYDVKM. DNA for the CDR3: TGTGCCAGCAGATCCGGGACAAACTATGGCTACACCTTC. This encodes CASRSGTNYGYTF.

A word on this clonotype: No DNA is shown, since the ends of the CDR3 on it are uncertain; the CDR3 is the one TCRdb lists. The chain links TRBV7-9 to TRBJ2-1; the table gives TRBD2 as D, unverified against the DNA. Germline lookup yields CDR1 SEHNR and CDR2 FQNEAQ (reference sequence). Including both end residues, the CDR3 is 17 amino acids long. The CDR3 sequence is CASSSLSFGSGILRKFF.

CDR3 residues: CSVGFRGETQYF. As DNA, the CDR3 is TGCAGCGTTGGTTTTCGCGGCGAGACCCAGTACTTC. The chain joins TRBV29-1 to TRBJ2-5; no firm D call. Germline values: CDR1 SQVTM, CDR2 ANQGSEA. CDR3 length equals 12 residues. Trimming took off 4 bases at V and 5 bases at J, with 11 bases between the two ends.

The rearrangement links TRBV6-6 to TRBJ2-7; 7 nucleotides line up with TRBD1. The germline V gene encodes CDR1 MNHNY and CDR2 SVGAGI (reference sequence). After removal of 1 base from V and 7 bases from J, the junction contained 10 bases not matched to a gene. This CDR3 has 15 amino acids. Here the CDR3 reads CASSYLETGQGEQYF. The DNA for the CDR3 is TGTGCCAGCAGTTACTTAGAGACAGGGCAGGGGGAGCAGTACTTC.

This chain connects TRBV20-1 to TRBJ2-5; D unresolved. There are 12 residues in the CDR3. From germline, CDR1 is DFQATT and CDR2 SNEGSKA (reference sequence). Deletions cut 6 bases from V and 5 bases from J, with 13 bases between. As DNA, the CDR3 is TGCAGTGCAATAAGACTGAGGGAGACCCAGTACTTC. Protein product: CSAIRLRETQYF.

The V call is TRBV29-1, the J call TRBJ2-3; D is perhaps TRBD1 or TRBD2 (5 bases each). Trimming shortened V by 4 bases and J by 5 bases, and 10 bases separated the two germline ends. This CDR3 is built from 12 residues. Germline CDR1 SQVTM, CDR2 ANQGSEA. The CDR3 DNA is TGCAGCGTTGTCCTGAGGGGAGATACGCAGTATTTT. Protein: CSVVLRGDTQYF.

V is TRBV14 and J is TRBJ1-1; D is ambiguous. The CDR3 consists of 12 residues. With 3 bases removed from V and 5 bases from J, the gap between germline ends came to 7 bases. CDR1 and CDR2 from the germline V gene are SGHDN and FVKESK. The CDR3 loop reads CASSQGWTEAFF. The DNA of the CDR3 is TGTGCCAGCAGCCAGGGGTGGACTGAAGCTTTCTTT.

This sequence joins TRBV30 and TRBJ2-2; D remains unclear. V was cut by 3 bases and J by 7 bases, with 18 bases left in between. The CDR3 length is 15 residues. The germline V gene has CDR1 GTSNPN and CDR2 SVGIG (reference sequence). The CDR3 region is CAWRRQLGQSGELFF. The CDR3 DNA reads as TGTGCCTGGAGGCGTCAGCTAGGTCAAAGCGGGGAGCTGTTTTTT.

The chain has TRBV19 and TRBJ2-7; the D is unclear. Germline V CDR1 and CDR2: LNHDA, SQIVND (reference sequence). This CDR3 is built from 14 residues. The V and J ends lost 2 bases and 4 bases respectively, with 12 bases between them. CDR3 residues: CASSISGADYEQYF. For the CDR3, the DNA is TGTGCCAGTAGTATATCCGGAGCCGATTACGAGCAGTACTTC.

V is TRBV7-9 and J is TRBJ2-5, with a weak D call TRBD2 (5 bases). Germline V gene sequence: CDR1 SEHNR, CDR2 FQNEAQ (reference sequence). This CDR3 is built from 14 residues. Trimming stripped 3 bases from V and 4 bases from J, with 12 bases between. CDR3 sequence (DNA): TGTGCCAGCAGCTTTGGAGGCGCTGGAGAGACCCAGTACTTC. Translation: CASSFGGAGETQYF.

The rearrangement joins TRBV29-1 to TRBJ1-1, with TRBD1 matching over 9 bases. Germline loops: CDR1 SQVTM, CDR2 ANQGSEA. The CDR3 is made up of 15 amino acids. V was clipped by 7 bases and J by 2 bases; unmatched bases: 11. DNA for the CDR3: TGCAGCGCACCCACAGGGGGCCGAGGAAACACTGAAGCTTTCTTT. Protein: CSAPTGGRGNTEAFF.

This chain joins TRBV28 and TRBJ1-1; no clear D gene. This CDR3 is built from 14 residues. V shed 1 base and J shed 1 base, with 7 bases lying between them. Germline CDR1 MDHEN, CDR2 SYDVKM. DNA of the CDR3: TGTGCCAGCAGTTTATATGGAAAGAACACTGAAGCTTTCTTT. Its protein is CASSLYGKNTEAFF.

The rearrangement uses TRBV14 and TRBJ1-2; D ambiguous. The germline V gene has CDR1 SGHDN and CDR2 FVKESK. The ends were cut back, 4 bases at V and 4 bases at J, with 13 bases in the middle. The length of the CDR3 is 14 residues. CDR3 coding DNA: TGTGCCAGCAGCCCCTATAGTGGTAGCTATGGCTACACCTTC. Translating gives CASSPYSGSYGYTF.

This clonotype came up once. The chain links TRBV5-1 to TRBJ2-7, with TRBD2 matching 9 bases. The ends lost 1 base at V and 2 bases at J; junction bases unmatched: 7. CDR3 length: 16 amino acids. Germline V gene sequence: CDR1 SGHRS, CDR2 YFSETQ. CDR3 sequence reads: CASSLRRAGGTYEQYF. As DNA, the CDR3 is TGCGCCAGCAGCTTGCGGCGAGCGGGAGGTACCTACGAGCAGTACTTC.